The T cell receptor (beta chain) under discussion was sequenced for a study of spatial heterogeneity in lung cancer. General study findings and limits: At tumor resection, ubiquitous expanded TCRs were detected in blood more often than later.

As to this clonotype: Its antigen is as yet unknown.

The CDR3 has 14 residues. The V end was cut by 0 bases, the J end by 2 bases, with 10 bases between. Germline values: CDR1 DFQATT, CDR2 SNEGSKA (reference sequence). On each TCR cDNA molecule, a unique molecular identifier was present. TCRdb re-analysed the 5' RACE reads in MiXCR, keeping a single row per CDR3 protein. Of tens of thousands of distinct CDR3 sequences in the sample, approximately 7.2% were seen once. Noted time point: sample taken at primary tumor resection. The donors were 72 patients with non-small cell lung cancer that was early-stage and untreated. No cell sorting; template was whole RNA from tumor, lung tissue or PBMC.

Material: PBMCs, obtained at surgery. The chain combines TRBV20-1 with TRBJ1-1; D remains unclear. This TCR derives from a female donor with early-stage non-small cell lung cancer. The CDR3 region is CSARDLVVNTEAFF. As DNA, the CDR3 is TGCAGTGCTAGAGATTTGGTAGTAAACACTGAAGCTTTCTTT.